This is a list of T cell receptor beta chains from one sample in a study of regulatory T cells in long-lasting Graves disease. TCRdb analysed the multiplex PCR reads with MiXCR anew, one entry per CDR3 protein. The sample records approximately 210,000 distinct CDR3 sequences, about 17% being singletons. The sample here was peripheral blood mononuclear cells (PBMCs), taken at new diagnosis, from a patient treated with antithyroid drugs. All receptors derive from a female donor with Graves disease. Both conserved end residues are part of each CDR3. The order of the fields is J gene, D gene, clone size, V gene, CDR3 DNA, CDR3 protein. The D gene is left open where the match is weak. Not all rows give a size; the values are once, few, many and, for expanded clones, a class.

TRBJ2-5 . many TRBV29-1 TGCAGCGTTGAAGATTCACAGGGAATGGGCCAAGAGACCCAGTACTTC CSVEDSQGMGQETQYF
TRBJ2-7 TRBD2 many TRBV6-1 TGTGCCAGCAGGGGACTAGCGCTTGCCCCCTACGAGCAGTACTTC CASRGLALAPYEQYF
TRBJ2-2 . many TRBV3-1 TGTGCCAGCAGCCAAGACGGGGCCGGGGAGCTGTTTTTT CASSQDGAGELFF
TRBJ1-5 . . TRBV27 TGTGCCAGCAGGTATAGCAATCAGCCCCAGCATTTT CASRYSNQPQHF
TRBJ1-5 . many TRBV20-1 TGCAGTGCTCCTCCCCCCCGGGCCGGCCATCAGCCCCAGCATTTT CSAPPPRAGHQPQHF
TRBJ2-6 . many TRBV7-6 TGTGCCAGCAGCTCCCTGGGGGCAGGGGCCAACGTCCTGACTTTC CASSSLGAGANVLTF
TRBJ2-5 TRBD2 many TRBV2 TGTGCCAGCAGCGTGACTAGCGGGAGGGGTGAGACCCAGTACTTC CASSVTSGRGETQYF
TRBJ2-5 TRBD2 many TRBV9 TGTGCCAGCAGCCCGTCAGCGGGAGCCGTCGAGACCCAGTACTTC CASSPSAGAVETQYF
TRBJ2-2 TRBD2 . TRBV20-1 TGCAGTGCTAGACCCGGACTAGCGGCTACGAACACCGGGGAGCTGTTTTTT CSARPGLAATNTGELFF
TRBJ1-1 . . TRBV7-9 TGTGCCAGCAGCTTAGATGAAGCTTTCTTT CASSLDEAFF
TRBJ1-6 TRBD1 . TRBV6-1 TGTGCCAGCAGCCGGGACAGGGCAGGATCAATTTCACCCCTCCACTTT CASSRDRAGSISPLHF
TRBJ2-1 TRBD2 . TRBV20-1 TGCAGTGCTCGGACTAGCGGGAGGATAGAGCAGTTCTTC CSARTSGRIEQFF
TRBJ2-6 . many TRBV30 TGTGCCCGTGCAGGGAGTGGGGCCAACGTCCTGACTTTC CARAGSGANVLTF
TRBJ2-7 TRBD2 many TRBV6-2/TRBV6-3 TGTGCCAGCAGTGAGGGAGGGGACTCCCGCGAGCAGTACTTC CASSEGGDSREQYF
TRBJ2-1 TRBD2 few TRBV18 TGTGCCAGCTCACCATCCGGACTAGCGGGAGGGTCCTACAATGAGCAGTTCTTC CASSPSGLAGGSYNEQFF
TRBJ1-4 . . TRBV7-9 TGTGCCAGCAGCCCCAGGAGGGGGTCTAATGAAAAACTGTTTTTT CASSPRRGSNEKLFF
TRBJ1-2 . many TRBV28 TGTGCCGGGTCGGACAACTATGGCTACACCTTC CAGSDNYGYTF
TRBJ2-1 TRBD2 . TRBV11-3 TGTGCCAGCAGCTTCACCGGGACTAGGAGGAAGAATGAGCAGTTCTTC CASSFTGTRRKNEQFF
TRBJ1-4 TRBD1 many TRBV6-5 TGTGCCAGCAGCTCCGGGACAGTTAATGAAAAACTGTTTTTT CASSSGTVNEKLFF
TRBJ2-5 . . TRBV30 TGTGCCTGGAGTCTGGGACACCGCCAAGAGACCCAGTACTTC CAWSLGHRQETQYF
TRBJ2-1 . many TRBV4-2 TGTGCCAGCAGCCAAGAGGCGGCCGGATACAATGAGCAGTTCTTC CASSQEAAGYNEQFF
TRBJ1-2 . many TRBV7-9 TGTGCCAGCAGTTATATATCGACGGGAGGCTACACCTTC CASSYISTGGYTF
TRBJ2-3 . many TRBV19 TGTGCCAGTGGGGAGTCGGCAGATACGCAGTATTTT CASGESADTQYF
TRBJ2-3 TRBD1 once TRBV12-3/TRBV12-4 TGTGCCAGCAGTTCATCCGGGACAGGGGTGGATACAGATACGCAGTATTTT CASSSSGTGVDTDTQYF
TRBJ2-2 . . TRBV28 TGTGCCAGCAGGAAACCGTACGTCTGGACAGTTAACACCGGGGAGCTGTTTTTT CASRKPYVWTVNTGELFF
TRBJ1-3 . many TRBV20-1 TGCGGGTGTTTGGGCACCTCTGGAAACACCATATATTTT CGCLGTSGNTIYF
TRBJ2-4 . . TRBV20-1 TGCAGTGCACAAGACAGGCCCTCCCGCCAAAACATTCAGTACTTC CSAQDRPSRQNIQYF
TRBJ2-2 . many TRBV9 TGTGCCAGCAGCGGGTCCCACCTAGCTGGGGAGCTGTTTTTT CASSGSHLAGELFF
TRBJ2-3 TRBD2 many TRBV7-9 TGTGCCAGCAGCCCCTCTGCGCCGACTAGCGGGAGCACAGATACGCAGTATTTT CASSPSAPTSGSTDTQYF
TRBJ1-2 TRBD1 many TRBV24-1 TGTGCCACCAGTGACCCGGGACAGAACTATGGCTACACCTTC CATSDPGQNYGYTF
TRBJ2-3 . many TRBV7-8 TGTGCCAGCAGCTCCCCCTGGACTGAACTAGTCACAGATACGCAGTATTTT CASSSPWTELVTDTQYF
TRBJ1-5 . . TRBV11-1 TGTGCCAGCAGCTTAGTCGGGGGCAGGAATCAGCCCCAGCATTTT CASSLVGGRNQPQHF
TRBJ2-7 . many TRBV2 TGTGCCAGCAGCCGACTAGGCGGTTTCGACGAGCAGTACTTC CASSRLGGFDEQYF
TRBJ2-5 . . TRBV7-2 TGTGCCAGCAGCTTATATCTGGACTCAGGTTACCAAGAGACCCAGTACTTC CASSLYLDSGYQETQYF
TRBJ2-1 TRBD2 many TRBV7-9 TGTGCCAGCAGCCCGACTAGCGGGAGTATCTATGAGCAGTTCTTC CASSPTSGSIYEQFF
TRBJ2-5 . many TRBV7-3 TGTGCCAGCAGCTCAAAGGGCCGGGGCCGGGAGTACTTC CASSSKGRGREYF
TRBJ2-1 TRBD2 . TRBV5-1 TGCGCCAGCAGCTTGCGAAATAGCGGGTCTGGCTATGAGCAGTTCTTC CASSLRNSGSGYEQFF
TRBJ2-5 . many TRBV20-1 TGCAGTGCTAGTCCCGGGAACGAGACCCAGTACTTC CSASPGNETQYF
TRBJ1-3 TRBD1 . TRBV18 TGTGCCAGCTCCCCGAGGACAGGGAACTCTGGAAACACCATATATTTT CASSPRTGNSGNTIYF
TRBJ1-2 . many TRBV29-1 TGCAGCGTTGAAGGCGCAGGGCGCTATGGCTACACCTTC CSVEGAGRYGYTF
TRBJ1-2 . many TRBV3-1 TGTGCCAGCAGCCAATCGACAGGCGCTGCTGGCTACACCTTC CASSQSTGAAGYTF
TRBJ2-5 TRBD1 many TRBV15 TGTGCCACCAGCAGAGTGGACAGGGAGGCGACCCAGTACTTC CATSRVDREATQYF
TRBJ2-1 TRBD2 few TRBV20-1 TGCAGTGCTAGAGGGGTGGTTAGCGGGAGGACCTACAATGAGCAGTTCTTC CSARGVVSGRTYNEQFF
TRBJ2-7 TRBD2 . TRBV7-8 TGTGCCAGCAGCAAACTAGCGGGAGCGGGGGAGCAGTACTTC CASSKLAGAGEQYF
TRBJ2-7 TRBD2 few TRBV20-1 TGCAGTGCTCCGGGCTCCGGGCGGGAGGGCTACGAGCAGTACTTC CSAPGSGREGYEQYF
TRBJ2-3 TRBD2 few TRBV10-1 TGCGCCAGCAGTCCTAGCGGGGGTGCTAGCACAGATACGCAGTATTTT CASSPSGGASTDTQYF
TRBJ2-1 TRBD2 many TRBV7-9 TGTGCCAGCAGTATCGGACTAGTTAAGAATGAGCAGTTCTTC CASSIGLVKNEQFF
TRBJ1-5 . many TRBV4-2 TGTGCCAGCAGCCAAGGGGTAGCAGGCAATCAGCCCCAGCATTTT CASSQGVAGNQPQHF
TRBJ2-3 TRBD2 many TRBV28 TGTGCCAGCAGGCCGGCAGCGGGGGCCGTCACAGATACGCAGTATTTT CASRPAAGAVTDTQYF
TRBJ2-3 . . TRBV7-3 TGTGCCAGCAGCTTAATGAGCGGAGGCGACACAGATACGCAGTATTTT CASSLMSGGDTDTQYF
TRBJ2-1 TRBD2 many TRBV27 TGTGCCAGCAGATTAGGAACTAGCGGGGGCCGCGAGCAGTTCTTC CASRLGTSGGREQFF